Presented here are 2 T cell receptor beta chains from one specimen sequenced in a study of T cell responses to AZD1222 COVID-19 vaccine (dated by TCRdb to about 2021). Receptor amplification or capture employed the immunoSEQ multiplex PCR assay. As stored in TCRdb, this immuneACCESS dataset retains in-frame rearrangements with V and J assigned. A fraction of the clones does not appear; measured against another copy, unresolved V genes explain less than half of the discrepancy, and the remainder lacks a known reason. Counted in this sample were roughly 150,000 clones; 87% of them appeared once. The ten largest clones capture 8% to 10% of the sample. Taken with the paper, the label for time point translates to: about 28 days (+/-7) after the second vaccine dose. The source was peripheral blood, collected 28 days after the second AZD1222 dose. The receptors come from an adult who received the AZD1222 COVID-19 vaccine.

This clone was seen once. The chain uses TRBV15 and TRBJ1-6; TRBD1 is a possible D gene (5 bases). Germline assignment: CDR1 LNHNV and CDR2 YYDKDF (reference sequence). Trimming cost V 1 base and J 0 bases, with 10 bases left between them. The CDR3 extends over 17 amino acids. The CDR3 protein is CATSRVRGSSYNSPLHF. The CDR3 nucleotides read TGTGCCACCAGCAGAGTGCGGGGGAGCTCCTATAATTCACCCCTCCACTTT.

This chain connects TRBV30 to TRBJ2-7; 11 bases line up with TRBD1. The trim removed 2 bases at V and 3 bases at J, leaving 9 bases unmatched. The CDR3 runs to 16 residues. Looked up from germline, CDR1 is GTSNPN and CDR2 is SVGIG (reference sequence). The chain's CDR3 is CAWSSEDRGRLYEQYF. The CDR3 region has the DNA TGTGCCTGGAGTTCGGAGGACAGGGGGCGCCTCTACGAGCAGTACTTC.